This T cell receptor beta chain is from a study of blood T cells in healthy people across ages. V lost 6 bases and J lost 2; bases outside the gene matches: 3. CDR1 is MNHNS, CDR2 SASEGT, per germline. The CDR3 totals 13 residues. Primers used in a second PCR of roughly 6 to 12 cycles were a sample-barcoded 5' primer and a J-beta primer mix. TCRdb reprocessed the 5' RACE reads via MiXCR and lists one record per CDR3 protein. The sample lists more than 1.4 million distinct CDR3 sequences; roughly 45% were seen once. The receptor was derived from a woman younger than 30 in good health. The gene calls are TRBV6-1 and TRBJ1-1, with 7 bases fitting TRBD1. The sequenced material came from blood. The CDR3 here is CASRTGINTEAFF. The CDR3 region has the DNA TGTGCCAGCAGGACAGGGATCAACACTGAAGCTTTCTTT.